Presented here are 4 T cell receptor beta chains from one specimen sequenced in a study of cytomegalovirus exposure and HLA in healthy donors. The PCR ran on 60 Vbeta and 13 Jbeta primers. Some clones are missing from TCRdb's copy, which holds only in-frame ones; the method was immunoSEQ multiplex PCR. The sample contains roughly 150,000 clones, roughly 85% of which appear only once. Material: PBMCs. These receptors originate from a man aged 25 to 40 in good health and CMV-seronegative.

The genes are TRBV2 and TRBJ2-3; 9 bases map to TRBD2. Germline values: CDR1 SNHLY, CDR2 FYNNEI. This CDR3 is built from 13 residues. V shed 6 bases and J 3 bases; nucleotides not matched to a gene: 1. DNA of the CDR3: TGTGCCAGCAGAGCGGGAGGTACAGATACGCAGTATTTT. Translation: CASRAGGTDTQYF.

The chain joins TRBV7-6 to TRBJ2-1, with TRBD2 matching 7 bases. CDR3 length equals 15 residues. CDR1 SGHVS and CDR2 FNYEAQ come from the germline V gene. The V and J ends lost 3 bases and 4 bases, in that order; junction bases with no gene match: 6. CDR3 coding DNA: TGTGCCAGCAGCTTGAATGCGGGGGAGTACAATGAGCAGTTCTTC. Translation: CASSLNAGEYNEQFF.

The V and J genes are TRBV7-8 and TRBJ2-2; D perhaps matches TRBD2 (5 bases). This CDR3 is built from 16 residues. Germline V gene sequence: CDR1 SGHVS, CDR2 FQNEAQ. V was shortened by 5 bases and J by 5 bases, with 18 bases between the two germline ends. The CDR3 coding sequence is TGTGCCAGCAGCAGTGGGCGCACTCGGGGTACCGGGGAGCTGTTTTTT. It yields the protein CASSSGRTRGTGELFF. Together with reference TRBV7-8 and TRBJ2-2, the CDR3 gives the full variable domain: GAGVSQSPRYKVAKRGQDVALRCDPISGHVSLFWYQQALGQGPEFLTYFQNEAQLDKSGLPSDRFFAERPEGSVSTLKIQRTQQEDSAVYLCASSSGRTRGTGELFFGEGSRLTVL.

Only a few counts were recorded for this clone. This chain links TRBV30 with TRBJ1-2, with 7 nucleotides matching TRBD1. V trimming: 3 bases; J trimming: 5 bases; junction bases outside the gene matches: 12. The V gene's germline CDR1 is GTSNPN and CDR2 SVGIG (reference sequence). The CDR3 consists of 15 residues. CDR3 sequence reads: CAWSRPGGRWYGYTF. CDR3 DNA sequence: TGTGCCTGGAGCCGACCAGGGGGTAGATGGTATGGCTACACCTTC.